A selection of T cell receptor beta chains follows, all from one sample in a study of technical replicates of blood from four donors. Only in-frame clones appear in the TCRdb table, and some are missing; sequencing was by immunoSEQ multiplex PCR. Seen here are about 84,000 clones, 97% observed once, and the top ten hold 0.15% to 0.2%. The sample taken for sequencing was T cells isolated from PBMCs. Source of these receptors: a human donor in good health. The conserved cysteine and the conserved F or W are not part of the CDR3 here.

TRBV13 ASSRTQATDTQY
TRBV30 AWSGGNEQF
TRBV2 ASSDGAGGPNEQF
TRBV6-1 ASSEVGPGYEQY
TRBV14 ASSHGGGAGTDTQY
TRBV6-6 ASGQYNEKLF
TRBV11-2 ASRKSRGSATNEKLF
TRBV5-1 ASWSGDRLYEQY
TRBV6-1 ASSEGRLTEAF
TRBV19 ASSILDTRNSNYGYT
TRBV11-3 ASSLDSVSYT
TRBV28 ASMARWGGRAYEQY
TRBV6-5 ASSYAGQPNQPQH
TRBV4-2 ASSQGTGKSYEQY
TRBV7-9 ASSHNRGELF
TRBV6-1 ASKRGYTIY
TRBV28 ASKPGGSSYNEQF
TRBV19 ASSIDRVTNQPQH
TRBV7-3 ASSSGQGTDTQY
TRBV4-1 ASSQPGQASGYT
TRBV2 ASSSRTGLDEQY
TRBV15 AISRGASATEAF
TRBV29-1 SVVTGQGRYNSYEQY
TRBV6-4 ASSQSGTSGTGELF
TRBV6-1 ASSEEVRYTEAF
TRBV28 ASSLGAGGSETQY
TRBV6-5 ASSSKQRNTEAF
TRBV27 ASSPSDRWNTEAF
TRBV5-6 ASSLASRQETQY
TRBV5-1 ASSPWTSGAQETQY
TRBV15 ATGRTLQYEQY
TRBV30 AWSEQAATEAF
TRBV25-1 ASSSWTSGSVDEQF
TRBV11-3 ASSAQGSYNEQF
TRBV30 AWSFGTGSNTGELF
TRBV11-2 ASSLASGRVSYNEQF
TRBV2 ASSGTLVGDTEAF
TRBV13 ASSFPPGQGNTYGYNEQF
TRBV6-5 ASSSGQGAWEQY
TRBV5-4 ASSLYVRGLGEQF
TRBV28 ASSLTQEQY
TRBV2 ASRWTQGTEAF
TRBV4-1 ASSQTGESSPLH
TRBV10-1 ASSESPSPGDTQY
TRBV30 AWRGDRFYEQY
TRBV6-1 ASSEALSGNTIY
TRBV12-5 ASGNRPGGQGFIQY
TRBV14 ASRGGGETQY
TRBV5-1 ASSQYVSNTGELF
TRBV27 ASSLSGTGGWTSGRYEQY